One and the same sample provided the 13 T cell receptor beta chains below, sequenced in a study of T cell repertoires in cytomegalovirus infection. From the reads, TCRdb called clonotypes with MiXCR, one entry per CDR3 protein. The repertoire holds some 800,000 distinct CDR3 sequences, with just under 30% as singletons. Their antigens are not known. Here the sequenced sample was cultured CD8+ T cells from PBMCs, taken from culture after CMV antigen stimulation. The receptor set was obtained from a human donor in good health (CMV status not recorded). Some clones in this sample may be carry-over from other donors' samples.

This clonotype was picked up a small number of times. This sequence joins TRBV27 and TRBJ1-2; weak D call: TRBD1 (5 bases). This CDR3 has 16 amino acids. The V gene's germline CDR1 is MNHEY and CDR2 SMNVEV (reference sequence). The V end lost 5 bases, the J end lost 0 bases, and 16 bases lay between the germline ends. The CDR3 DNA follows: TGTGCCAGCAGTCGGGACTCACTGCGAGCTAACTATGGCTACACCTTC. This codes for CASSRDSLRANYGYTF.

This clonotype was seen repeatedly, ten times or more. The chain employs TRBV7-8 and TRBJ2-3; TRBD1 is a possible D gene (6 bases). CDR3 length equals 16 residues. CDR1 and CDR2 from the germline V gene are SGHVS and FQNEAQ. The V and J ends lost 5 bases and 2 bases respectively, with 17 bases between them. CDR3: CASSARTDLSTDTQYF. CDR3 coding DNA: TGTGCCAGCAGCGCCCGGACAGATCTATCCACAGATACGCAGTATTTT. The full variable domain, rest sourced from reference TRBV7-8 and TRBJ2-3, is GAGVSQSPRYKVAKRGQDVALRCDPISGHVSLFWYQQALGQGPEFLTYFQNEAQLDKSGLPSDRFFAERPEGSVSTLKIQRTQQEDSAVYLCASSARTDLSTDTQYFGPGTRLTVL.

This clonotype has a handful of counts. This sequence joins TRBV14 and TRBJ2-5; D is undetermined. Between the trimmed V and J ends, which lost 4 bases and 4 bases, there was a span of 13 bases. Germline CDR1 SGHDN, CDR2 FVKESK. This CDR3 spans 14 amino acids. CDR3: CASSPKGRRETQYF. In nucleotides, the CDR3 is TGTGCCAGCAGCCCTAAAGGACGCCGAGAGACCCAGTACTTC.

This clonotype turned up a few times. V is TRBV6-1 and J is TRBJ1-5; D is unresolved. Germline lookup yields CDR1 MNHNS and CDR2 SASEGT. The CDR3 totals 9 residues. The germline V and J ends were trimmed by 8 bases and 11 bases, with 7 bases remaining between them. The CDR3 DNA sequence: TGTGCCAGCGGGCCGGCCCAGCATTTT. It is translated as CASGPAQHF.

The gene calls are TRBV29-1 and TRBJ2-7; D may be TRBD1 (6 bases). Germline loops: CDR1 SQVTM, CDR2 ANQGSEA. The V and J ends lost 3 bases and 3 bases respectively, with 6 bases between them. The CDR3 covers 11 residues. CDR3 region: CSVDRGYEQYF. CDR3 DNA: TGCAGCGTTGACAGGGGCTACGAGCAGTACTTC.

This clonotype was seen many times. The J gene is TRBJ1-1, the V gene TRBV7-8, with D hard to call. Germline-derived CDR1 and CDR2 are SGHVS and FQNEAQ. The germline V and J ends were trimmed by 2 bases and 9 bases, with 7 bases remaining between them. The CDR3 consists of 11 residues. The DNA for the CDR3 is TGTGCCAGCAGCTTACTGGGGAAAGCTTTCTTT. This codes for CASSLLGKAFF.

In its sample, this clonotype was seen a few times. J is TRBJ2-1 and V is TRBV7-8; D not certain. The V end was cut by 3 bases, the J end by 3 bases, with 9 bases between. The germline gives CDR1 SGHVS, CDR2 FQNEAQ. This CDR3 comprises 14 residues. The CDR3 nucleotides are TGTGCCAGCAGCTTCGCCGGTGGCTACAATGAGCAGTTCTTC. It encodes CASSFAGGYNEQFF.

This clonotype showed up just a few times. The V call is TRBV11-2, the J call TRBJ2-1, with D uncertain. Per germline, CDR1 SGHAT and CDR2 FQNNGV. V was clipped by 6 bases and J by 0 bases, with 9 bases between them. The CDR3 covers 14 residues. DNA for the CDR3: TGTGCCAGCAGGCGTAGGAGCTCCTACAATGAGCAGTTCTTC. Encoded protein: CASRRRSSYNEQFF.

This clonotype was seen at least ten times. The V call is TRBV10-3, the J call TRBJ1-5, with D hard to call. Between the trimmed V and J ends, which lost 0 bases and 0 bases, there was a span of 15 bases. The germline V gene encodes CDR1 ENHRY and CDR2 SYGVKD. The CDR3 length is 18 residues. The CDR3: CAISESDLTAYSNQPQHF. In nucleotides, the CDR3 is TGTGCCATCAGTGAGTCCGATCTGACGGCATATAGCAATCAGCCCCAGCATTTT.

Only a few counts were recorded for this clonotype. The chain couples TRBV5-1 to TRBJ2-3, with TRBD1 identical over 7 bases. Germline lookup yields CDR1 SGHRS and CDR2 YFSETQ. V shed 2 bases, J shed 6 bases, and the junction held 9 bases outside the gene matches. The CDR3 totals 15 residues. DNA of the CDR3: TGCGCCAGCAGCTTACTGCCGGACAGGTTGGATACGCAGTATTTT. Protein product: CASSLLPDRLDTQYF.

This clonotype was detected a few times. J is TRBJ1-5 and V is TRBV4-1, with D possibly TRBD1 on 6 matching bases. This CDR3 has 15 residues. Germline lookup yields CDR1 MGHRA and CDR2 YSYEKL. V gave up 2 bases and J gave up 5 bases, with 13 bases separating them. The CDR3 loop is CASSQSPGVDQPQHF. The CDR3 bases are TGCGCCAGCAGCCAAAGCCCAGGGGTCGATCAGCCCCAGCATTTT.

The rearrangement joins TRBV6-6 to TRBJ2-1, with D unresolved. Germline CDR1 reads MNHNY; CDR2 reads SVGAGI (reference sequence). The V and J ends lost 3 bases and 5 bases respectively, with 17 bases between them. There are 16 residues in the CDR3. In DNA form, the CDR3 reads TGTGCCAGCAGTTATTTTGGCAGCATGACTGACAATGAGCAGTTCTTC. This translates into CASSYFGSMTDNEQFF.

This clonotype has ten or more counts. The rearrangement joins TRBV7-6 to TRBJ2-1, with a possible D match to TRBD2 (7 bases). CDR1 is SGHVS, CDR2 FNYEAQ, per germline. Trimming removed 1 base from V and 5 bases from J, with 12 bases in between. The CDR3 consists of 15 residues. For the CDR3, the DNA is TGTGCCAGCAGCTTAGTTGCGGGGGCCAACAATGAGCAGTTCTTC. As protein: CASSLVAGANNEQFF. Full variable domain (remainder filled in from reference TRBV7-6 and TRBJ2-1): GAGVSQSPRYKVTKRGQDVALRCDPISGHVSLYWYRQALGQGPEFLTYFNYEAQQDKSGLPNDRFSAERPEGSISTLTIQRTEQRDSAMYRCASSLVAGANNEQFFGPGTRLTVL.